This TCR beta chain was recorded in a study of T cell responses to AZD1222 COVID-19 vaccine listed by TCRdb under 2021. General notes on the study: TCR sequencing covered 230 to 250 trial participants: nearly 210 given two doses of AZD1222 and 26 given two doses of MenACWY control vaccine. Enrollment into the trials was organized by age into subgroups of 18-55, 56-69 and 70-plus years, and those subgroups contained around 150, 28 and 57 TCR-sequenced participants, respectively. What the research found in general, with its limitations: Vaccine-associated CD4 TCRs spanned the whole spike protein, with dominant responses in regions 160-218 and 743-854. In the small 56-69-year group, the increase in depth fell short of significance, most likely because of low power. A significant rise in spike-specific TCR breadth and depth was observed after two AZD1222 doses relative to day 0 and relative to MenACWY recipients. Because no day 14 peak-response samples were available, the repertoires could be characterized only after the peak T cell response. Participants were mostly white British, with more females than males. The authors suggested clonal diversity may have been underestimated. Conclusions about previously exposed vaccinees are limited because only six or seven AZD1222 recipients were SARS-CoV-2 seropositive at baseline. Reportedly, close to half of the unique spike-specific TCRs recognized epitopes lying outside the regions that are mutated in the B.1.351 and B.1.1.7 variants.

The CDR3 regions of human TCRbeta chains were subjected to immunosequencing. In the source study's methods: TCRs in the repertoires were compared against a reference library of SARS-CoV-2-specific TCRs that had been generated with the MIRA antigen-specificity platform. Breadth meant the fraction of unique TCRs that were SARS-CoV-2-associated, whereas depth meant the fraction of total T cells that were SARS-CoV-2-associated. Using the MIRA data, each spike-specific TCR was mapped to the spike region that the TCR reacts to and placed in a CD4 or CD8 class. Log10-transformed breadth and depth values were compared by one-way ANOVA with Sidak's multiple comparisons tests. TCRdb took over this immuneACCESS table, retaining in-frame rearrangements with V and J assigned. Such tables are incomplete; in checked studies, under half of the missing clones stem from an unresolved V gene, and the remainder is unexplained. V, J and clone size are those of that table, while D and trimming were read from the DNA. The sample data list about 160,000 clones, and 85% to 90% of these were observed just once. The ten top clones hold roughly 4% of the sample.

Turning to this clone: The clone's antigen remains unknown. Base qualities were left out, and no much larger clone turns up one base away.

The time point label for this specimen denotes: about 28 days (+/-7) after the second vaccine dose. AZD1222 recipients whose second dose came at about 4 weeks and those whose second dose came at about 12 weeks were combined into one group, since spike-specific TCR depth and breadth did not differ between the two schedules. The vaccinee samples were drawn from two UK trials, COV001 and COV002, one of which was a single-blind randomized controlled phase 2/3 trial testing AZD1222 (ChAdOx1 nCoV-19) in healthy adults. For TCRbeta chain sequencing, PBMC samples from trial participants were taken at day 0 and at day 28 after the second dose. CDR1 and CDR2 were assigned from the germline V gene (reference sequence) as LGHDT and YNNKEL. Trimming costs V 0 bases and J 13 bases, and their ends lie 16 bases apart. CDR3 length: 14 amino acids, cysteine to phenylalanine. The DNA shown is the 42-base CDR3, in frame from base 1.

The sample consisted of peripheral blood, taken 28 days after the second AZD1222 dose. This receptor was identified in an adult who received the AZD1222 COVID-19 vaccine. The rearrangement joined TRBV3-1 (or the pseudogene TRBV3-2) to TRBJ2-4; a tentative D call is TRBD2 (5 bases match). The encoded CDR3 is CASSQDGVPSHQYF. In nucleotide form, the sequence is TGTGCCAGCAGCCAAGATGGGGTTCCTAGCCACCAGTACTTC.